In its sample, the clone carrying this T cell receptor beta chain was seen a few times. What it binds is unknown. The PCR contained 60 Vbeta and 13 Jbeta primers. Libraries were prepared by immunoSEQ multiplex PCR; TCRdb keeps only in-frame clonotypes and omits some of them. This repertoire shows about 120,000 clones, approximately 72% found once; its top ten account for 1.5%. This specimen belongs to a study of cytomegalovirus exposure and HLA in healthy donors. Study observations and caveats: Researchers reported from a later analysis that most CMV-associated TCR beta chains appeared HLA-restricted. A later look showed TCR association rates differing by HLA locus, highest for DRB1 and lowest for HLA-C.

The germline V and J ends were trimmed by 0 bases and 4 bases, with 16 bases remaining between them. The CDR3 has 16 amino acids. CDR1 and CDR2 from the germline V gene are SGHTA and FQGNSA. The rearrangement uses TRBV7-2 and TRBJ2-7; TRBD2 is a possible D gene (5 bases). This receptor was obtained from a man aged 18 to 30 in good health and CMV-seronegative. Sequenced input: PBMCs. As DNA, the CDR3 is TGTGCCAGCAGCTTAGCGGTCAGAGGGATTCGGTACGAGCAGTACTTC. Amino acids: CASSLAVRGIRYEQYF.